This T cell receptor beta chain was sequenced in a study of cytomegalovirus exposure and HLA in healthy donors (dated by TCRdb to 2017 to 2019). For the wider study: In an earlier analysis of 550 to 750 of the donors, about 270 Gb of sequence data and 117 million unique TCR beta sequences from 180 million or so T cells were reported. A later analysis re-analyzed previously published TCR beta repertoires from several hundred donors and added high-resolution HLA genotyping to study TCR occurrence patterns. The study used immunosequencing to profile the T cell repertoires of more than 650 subjects and linked those repertoires to cytomegalovirus serostatus. To predict cytomegalovirus infection status, the study brought together high-throughput TCR immunosequencing, statistical association of individual TCRs with disease status, and machine learning. The study aimed to test whether cataloging public T cell receptors could reveal signatures of past pathogen exposure. Every repertoire in the discovery cohort had been generated on one and the same sequencing platform. Donor age, sex, ethnicity and CMV serostatus were collected together with the repertoire data. Several DR-DQ haplotypes were handled as single units for association and clustering because linkage in the cohort was strong. The number of donors typed differed by locus, with roughly 629-640 for A, B, C, DRB1 and DQB1, 522 for DQA1, over 600 for DPA1, and approximately 470 for DPB1. Genome-wide SNP genotypes for about 65% of the roughly 670 donors were used in a later genetic analysis, which treated that subset as a discovery cohort. In addition to the first cohort of approximately 670 subjects, a separate validation cohort of approximately 110 different subjects was used. An early release that covered roughly 600 HLA-typed donors contained approximately 300 gigabases of sequencing data and some 87 million unique TCR sequences. HLA typing covered class I and class II loci at four-digit resolution. Rather than drawing on any new phenotypic data, the later analysis identified candidate immune exposures from TCR beta sequences and the way those sequences occurred across donors. Among the approximately 400 genotyped donors, under 90% belonged to the genetic ancestry cluster associated with self-reported Caucasian donors. Among almost 400 genotyped donors of the cohort, an average of roughly 240,000 unique TCR beta nucleotide sequences were sequenced per donor, around 20% of them non-productive. An earlier analysis of around 580 of the donors used high-throughput TCR beta sequencing to judge whether each TCR beta V gene segment behaved as functional or pseudogenic. What the study reported, not specific to this receptor: In a later analysis, 15,000 to 20,000 TCR beta sequences were associated with specific HLA alleles at a false discovery rate of 0.05. A group of highly shared sequence variants was considered likely to be a technical artifact of the sequencing pipeline. Several of the top co-occurrence clusters appeared to be linked to parvovirus B19, influenza, CMV and Epstein-Barr virus, according to a later analysis. Compared with equally common non-associated chains, HLA-associated TCR beta chains in a later analysis were more clonally expanded and had lower generation probabilities. Correlated functional status among segregating V segments might be attributable to linkage disequilibrium, but an unknown experimental factor could not be ruled out. A further reported finding was that TCR beta sequences accurately predicted the HLA-A and HLA-B alleles for most subjects in the first cohort. Only TCR beta chains were sequenced in this cohort, and the absence of alpha or paired-chain data limited detectable features. In vitro tests confirmed that a few of the cytomegalovirus-associated TCR beta chains recognize cytomegalovirus antigens. Because HLA typing was missing for some donors at each locus, association tests included only the typed subset. The study listed 164 TCR beta chains as associated with cytomegalovirus. Presence/absence analyses assumed roughly uniform sequencing depth across donors, an assumption that may not hold. The 87-base-pair reads could not distinguish some IMGT-functional V segments, including TRBV6-2 and TRBV6-3, so those segments were excluded. Assigning TCR associations to individual alleles was difficult when HLA alleles, especially DR and DQ, strongly co-occurred. A later analysis found that TCR association rates varied across HLA loci, with DRB1 alleles showing the most associated TCRs and HLA-C alleles the fewest. The classifier was reported to diagnose cytomegalovirus status with high specificity and sensitivity in both the original cohort and the validation cohort. In a later genetic analysis, fewer N-insertions in productive TCRs were reported among donors in an Asian-associated ancestry cluster than the approximately 710-donor mean. For the cohort, immune exposure information was limited to CMV serostatus. An association between a missense DCLRE1C variant and V-gene and J-gene trimming of TCR beta chains was found in a later genetic analysis and replicated in an independent cohort. In a later analysis, most CMV-associated TCR beta chains were found to appear HLA-restricted, with HLA associations seemingly driven largely by CMV exposure. Most TCR sequences were seen in very few donors, while some public TCRs were found in many individuals. In an earlier analysis of roughly 560 of the donors, most TCR beta V segments were observed in productive rearrangements about 87% or about 30% of the time, broadly matching IMGT annotations. According to the authors, the approach could potentially be generalized to other disease states and immunological phenotypes. Because counts were too low, about 18 rarely observed V segments, including chromosome 9 orphons, were excluded from the earlier analysis of 587 of the donors.

The CDR1 and CDR2 encoded by the germline V gene (reference sequence) are MNHEY and SMNVEV. Germline trimming: 6 bases from V, 4 bases from J; junction bases outside gene matches: 7. Its CDR3 holds 15 amino acids, cysteine through phenylalanine. Only the CDR3 portion is preserved as DNA: 45 bases, with reading frame beginning at the first base. To note about this clone: This clone's antigen is unknown. Base quality data are lacking; no much larger clone is found one base away.

Libraries were constructed by the immunoSEQ multiplex PCR assay. The multiplex PCR relied on a mix of 60 forward primers for TCR Vbeta segments and 13 reverse primers for TCR Jbeta segments. A multiplex PCR assay on genomic DNA amplified the CDR3 region of rearranged TCR beta genes. The amplified TCR beta libraries were sequenced on the Illumina HiSeq System as 87-base-pair reads. The paper's data handling went like this. A later analysis counted about 82 million unique TCR beta chains across the 690 or so repertoires, and some 11 million of these chains were shared by at least two donors. Raw reads were error-corrected and collapsed into unique sequences by a nearest-neighbor algorithm in which closely related sequences were merged to remove PCR and sequencing errors. V, D and J gene segments were assigned by aligning CDR3 sequences to IMGT reference sequences. Each retained sequence needed at least a six-nucleotide match to both a V gene segment and a J gene segment. Rearrangements were classified as productive when the CDR3 lacked stop codons and remained in frame with V and J, and all other rearrangements were classified as non-productive. CDR3 was defined according to IMGT convention as the region running from the second conserved V-encoded cysteine to the conserved J-encoded phenylalanine. Sequences without an unambiguous match to a single V gene segment were excluded from the earlier analysis of approximately 600 of the donors. In an earlier analysis of around 600 of the donors, V segments were called functional above 56.7% productive rearrangements and were called segregating when the between-donor standard deviation exceeded 5%. To diagnose cytomegalovirus status from the catalog of TCR beta chain sequences, a statistical classification framework was built. In a later analysis, TCR nucleotide sequences were compared against IMGT/GENE-DB human TR gene sequences so that V and J genes could be assigned. The TCRdist pipeline was used in a later analysis to assign CDR3 sequences and most-parsimonious VDJ recombination scenarios. In a later analysis, each TCR beta chain was defined by its CDR3 amino acid sequence together with its V-gene family, and reads without a unique V-gene family were excluded. In a later analysis, around 600 highly shared, low-generation-probability nucleotide sequences were removed to address suspected cross-contamination and a sequencing artifact. In a later analysis, a clonal expansion index for each public chain was calculated from normalized within-repertoire ranks of inferred template counts. A later analysis computed generation probabilities with a VDJ recombination model fitted to out-of-frame rearrangements, and checked the results against IGoR. In a later analysis, TCR-TCR, TCR-HLA and TCR-CMV co-occurrence was scored with hypergeometric tests, and a repertoire-size bias correction was applied to TCR pairs. False discovery rates were estimated in a later analysis by permuting HLA or CMV assignments 20 times. In a later analysis, co-occurring TCRs were grouped using DBSCAN, with TCRdist sequence similarity added in when clustering inside HLA-allele-positive subsets. For co-occurrence clustering, repertoires with fewer than 30,000 or more than 120,000 public chains were excluded, along with five repertoires with anomalous nucleotide sharing. The table comes from immuneACCESS by way of TCRdb, which keeps in-frame sequences with V and J called. Part of the clones is missing from these tables; in studies checked, under half for an unresolved V gene and the rest for unknown reasons. V, J and clone size are taken as reported in that table, and D and trimming were inferred from the DNA itself. The sample yields approximately 200,000 clones; about 79% were counted once. The ten largest clonotypes hold 1.5% to 2% of the sample.

The cohort comprised under 700 healthy bone marrow donors. All cohort members were sampled while nominally healthy, although unrecorded immune exposures were likely present. The donor tested CMV seronegative and was one of the 352 seronegative cohort members. A peripheral blood sample was collected from each donor, and TCR beta sequencing was performed on peripheral blood mononuclear cells. The Qiagen DNeasy Blood Extraction Kit was used to extract genomic DNA from the blood cell samples. Specimen: PBMCs. The chain joins TRBV27 to TRBJ2-2; TRBD1 agrees with 8 junctional bases. The sequence was collected from a man younger than 30 in good health and CMV-seronegative. The nucleotides are TGTGCCAGCAGACCGGACAGGGCGGGCACCGGGGAGCTGTTTTTT. It codes for CASRPDRAGTGELFF.